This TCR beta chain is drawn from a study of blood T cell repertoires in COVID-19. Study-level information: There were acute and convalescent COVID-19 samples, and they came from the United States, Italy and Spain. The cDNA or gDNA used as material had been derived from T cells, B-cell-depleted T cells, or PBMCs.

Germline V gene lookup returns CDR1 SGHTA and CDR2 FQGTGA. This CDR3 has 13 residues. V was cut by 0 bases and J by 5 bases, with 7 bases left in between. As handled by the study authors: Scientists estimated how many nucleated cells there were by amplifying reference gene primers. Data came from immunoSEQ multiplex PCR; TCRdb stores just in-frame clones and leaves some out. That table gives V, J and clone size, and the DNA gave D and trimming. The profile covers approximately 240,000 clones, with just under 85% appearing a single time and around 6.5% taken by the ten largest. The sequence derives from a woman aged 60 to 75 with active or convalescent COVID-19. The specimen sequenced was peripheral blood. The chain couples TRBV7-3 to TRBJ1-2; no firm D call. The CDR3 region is CASSLTPEYGYTF. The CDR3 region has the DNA TGTGCCAGCAGCTTAACACCGGAGTATGGCTACACCTTC. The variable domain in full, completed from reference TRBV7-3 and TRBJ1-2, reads GAGVSQTPSNKVTEKGKYVELRCDPISGHTALYWYRQSLGQGPEFLIYFQGTGAADDSGLPNDRFFAVRPEGSVSTLKIQRTERGDSAVYLCASSLTPEYGYTFGSGTRLTVV.